The entry below gives a single T cell receptor (beta chain) sequence along with its context. With a J-beta primer mix and a sample-barcoded 5' primer, a second PCR ran about 7 to 12 cycles. One entry per CDR3 protein, called by TCRdb with MiXCR from the 5' RACE reads. Here the sample spans about 640,000 distinct CDR3 sequences, 58% being singletons. This record belongs to a study of blood T cells in healthy people across ages. Germline V gene sequence: CDR1 SGHRS, CDR2 YFSETQ. V lost 0 bases and J lost 1; bases outside the gene matches: 7. The CDR3 extends over 17 amino acids. The TCR was taken from a man in his fifties or sixties in good health. Sequencing was performed on blood. J is TRBJ2-5 and V is TRBV5-1; 9 bases line up with TRBD2. CDR3 nucleotide sequence: TGCGCCAGCAGCTTGGTTATTAGCGGGGGCCCCCAAGAGACCCAGTACTTC. Its translation is CASSLVISGGPQETQYF.